A selection of T cell receptor beta chains follows, all from one sample in a study of blood T cells in healthy people across ages. TCRdb redid the calling of the 5' RACE reads with MiXCR, one entry per CDR3 protein. Here the sample spans roughly 1 million distinct CDR3 sequences, about 25% being singletons. These data were also reused for a study on T cells of mothers and their children.

The sample comprised blood. These receptors were collected from a girl aged 2 to 9 in good health. Each CDR3 is given with its conserved first and last residue. The D gene is left open where the match is weak. Rows give clone size only sometimes, using once, few, many, or a class for an expanded clone.

clone size	D gene	V gene	J gene	CDR3 DNA	CDR3 protein
-	-	TRBV6-6	TRBJ2-4	TGTGCCAGCAGTTACGAGGGGGGATCGGCCAAAAACATTCAGTACTTC	CASSYEGGSAKNIQYF
-	-	TRBV6-2/TRBV6-3	TRBJ1-2	TGTGCCAGCAGTTTTGGAGGCGGGATCTATGGCTACACCTTC	CASSFGGGIYGYTF
-	TRBD2	TRBV12-3/TRBV12-4	TRBJ2-5	TGTGCCAGCTCCCGGGGACTAGCGGGAGGGTCGAGCGTTTCGGAGACCCAGTACTTC	CASSRGLAGGSSVSETQYF
few	-	TRBV6-1	TRBJ1-2	TGTGCCAGCAGCGCGTTCCAGACTCAGTCGGATGGCTACACCTTC	CASSAFQTQSDGYTF
few	TRBD1	TRBV4-2	TRBJ1-2	TGTGCCAGCAGCCAAGTATTAGTTGGGGACAGGGAAGACTATGGCTACACCTTC	CASSQVLVGDREDYGYTF
-	-	TRBV7-8	TRBJ2-5	TGTGCCAGCAGCGCACACAAGGGTCTCCGAGAGACCCAGTACTTC	CASSAHKGLRETQYF
few	-	TRBV7-2	TRBJ2-7	TGTGCCAGCAGTAAGTTCCGCGATCCCTCCTACGAGCAGTACTTC	CASSKFRDPSYEQYF
-	-	TRBV29-1	TRBJ1-2	TGCAGCGTTGAAGTGGGGTGGGATGGCTACACCTTC	CSVEVGWDGYTF
-	-	TRBV25-1	TRBJ2-4	TGTGCCAGCAGTGATGAACTACGGGGGAACATTCAGTACTTC	CASSDELRGNIQYF
few	-	TRBV12-3/TRBV12-4	TRBJ1-1	TGTGCCAGCAGTTTTGGGATGTCCGACACTGAAGCTTTCTTT	CASSFGMSDTEAFF
few	TRBD2	TRBV29-1	TRBJ2-5	TGCAGCGTTGAAGACTTTACGCGGGAGAACGCAGAGACCCAGTACTTC	CSVEDFTRENAETQYF
-	TRBD2	TRBV12-3/TRBV12-4	TRBJ2-7	TGTGCCAGCAGTTTAGAAGGGGGACTAGATGACGAGCAGTACTTC	CASSLEGGLDDEQYF
few	-	TRBV4-1	TRBJ2-5	TGCGCCAGCAGCCCCCGATTGGGGGAGGAGACCCAGTACTTC	CASSPRLGEETQYF
many	-	TRBV29-1	TRBJ2-2	TGCAGCGTTGAAAACACCGGGGAGCTGTTTTTT	CSVENTGELFF
-	-	TRBV7-6	TRBJ1-3	TGTGCCAGCAGCTTCTGGCCCTCTGGAAACACCATATATTTT	CASSFWPSGNTIYF
few	TRBD1	TRBV24-1	TRBJ2-7	TGTGCCACCAGTGATTCGAGGACAGGGGTGTTCGAGCAGTACTTC	CATSDSRTGVFEQYF
few	-	TRBV27	TRBJ2-7	TGTGCCAGCAGTTTACTTAGGGGCCCCTACGAGCAGTACTTC	CASSLLRGPYEQYF
-	-	TRBV5-1	TRBJ1-6	TGCGCCAGCAGCCCATGGGTCACGGATTCACCCCTCCACTTT	CASSPWVTDSPLHF
-	TRBD2	TRBV20-1	TRBJ2-7	TGCAGTGCAAGGACTAGCGGCAACCTCGAGCAGTACTTC	CSARTSGNLEQYF
few	-	TRBV25-1	TRBJ2-1	TGTGCCAGCAGTGATGGGGGGGAGCAGTTCTTC	CASSDGGEQFF